Shown below are 18 T cell receptor beta chains from a single sample sequenced in a study of naive and memory T cell subsets. An equimolar mix of two oligonucleotides served as the beta constant-region primer for TRBC1 and TRBC2. Each CDR3 protein gets one entry after TCRdb re-called the UMI-ligation and nested PCR reads with MiXCR. The table includes tens of thousands of distinct CDR3 sequences, over 7% detected once. The sequencing sample was made of central memory CD4+ T cells from blood. These receptors were collected from a human donor in good health.

The genes are TRBV5-6 and TRBJ2-7; 12 positions agree with TRBD2. The CDR3 is made up of 15 amino acids. CDR1 and CDR2 from the germline V gene are SGHDT and YYEEEE. Losses at the gene ends were 4 bases for V and 2 bases for J; bases not matched to a gene: 4. In nucleotides, the CDR3 is TGTGCCAGCAGCGTTGGACTAGCGGGGACCTACGAGCAGTACTTC. Translating gives CASSVGLAGTYEQYF. The entire variable domain, with the rest obtained from reference TRBV5-6 and TRBJ2-7, is as follows: DAGVTQSPTHLIKTRGQQVTLRCSPKSGHDTVSWYQQALGQGPQFIFQYYEEEERQRGNFPDRFSGHQFPNYSSELNVNALLLGDSALYLCASSVGLAGTYEQYFGPGTRLTVT.

This clonotype was seen many times. The chain recombines TRBV4-3 with TRBJ2-3, with D perhaps matching TRBD2 (5 bases). The germline CDR1 and CDR2 sequences are LGHNA and YSLEER. The CDR3 is 14 residues long. Trimming left V 1 base short and J 6 bases short, with 11 bases between. The CDR3 here is CASSQGAGGDTQYF. CDR3 DNA: TGCGCCAGCAGCCAAGGGGCCGGCGGGGATACGCAGTATTTT.

This clonotype was observed many times. CDR3 residues: CSATGGVGANVLTF. The CDR3 nucleotides read TGCAGTGCTACTGGAGGGGTCGGGGCCAACGTCCTGACTTTC. V gene TRBV20-1 combines with J gene TRBJ2-6, with D tentatively TRBD2 (6 bases). V lost 4 bases, J lost 4 bases, and 11 bases lay in between. CDR1 is DFQATT, CDR2 SNEGSKA, per germline (reference sequence). This CDR3 spans 14 amino acids.

This clonotype has at least ten counts. The chain recombines TRBV4-3 with TRBJ2-7; D call uncertain. This CDR3 comprises 15 residues. V lost 3 bases and J 7 bases, leaving 19 bases between the germline ends. Germline CDR1 LGHNA, CDR2 YSLEER. In DNA, the CDR3 is TGCGCCAGCAGCCAGGAGATAAGGACCCACGGGGAGCAGTACTTC. This codes for CASSQEIRTHGEQYF.

The V and J genes are TRBV28 and TRBJ2-4; D is uncertain. Trimming left V 3 bases short and J 5 bases short, with 11 bases between. The CDR3 loop spans 14 amino acids. Looked up from germline, CDR1 is MDHEN and CDR2 is SYDVKM. The CDR3 DNA sequence: TGTGCCAGCAGTTTCGGCTCATCGGAAAACATTCAGTACTTC. Residues: CASSFGSSENIQYF.

The CDR3 protein is CAFRAGASTGELFF. CDR3 sequence (DNA): TGTGCCTTCCGGGCAGGGGCGAGTACCGGGGAGCTGTTTTTT. The chain is built from TRBV30 and TRBJ2-2; the D gene is possibly TRBD1 (6 bases). The CDR3 spans 14 residues. V lost 7 bases and J 5 bases, leaving 17 bases between the germline ends. Per the germline V gene, CDR1 is GTSNPN and CDR2 is SVGIG (reference sequence).

In this sample, this clonotype turned up many times. This chain links TRBV20-1 with TRBJ2-1; D might be TRBD2 (6 bases). Trimming left V 7 bases short and J 4 bases short, with 20 bases between. The V gene's germline CDR1 is DFQATT and CDR2 SNEGSKA (reference sequence). CDR3 size: 15 residues. This chain's CDR3 is CSVITGLSNYNEQFF. In DNA form, the CDR3 reads TGCAGTGTTATTACGGGACTCTCAAATTACAATGAGCAGTTCTTC.

Many counts were recorded for this clonotype. The V and J genes are TRBV5-1 and TRBJ1-4; no firm D call. Per the germline V gene, CDR1 is SGHRS and CDR2 is YFSETQ. V shed 1 base and J shed 7 bases, with 8 bases lying between them. The length of the CDR3 is 13 residues. The CDR3 DNA reads as TGCGCCAGCAGCTTGTCCAGCTTTGAAAAACTGTTTTTT. It yields the protein CASSLSSFEKLFF.

This clonotype occurred many times. This chain links TRBV5-1 with TRBJ2-6; no firm D call. The V gene's germline CDR1 is SGHRS and CDR2 YFSETQ. The CDR3 covers 15 residues. V lost 1 base to trimming and J lost 2 bases, with 7 bases between them. This chain's CDR3 is CASSLREPGANVLTF. The CDR3 nucleotides are TGCGCCAGCAGCTTGAGAGAGCCTGGGGCCAACGTCCTGACTTTC. Variable domain in full (rest from reference TRBV5-1 and TRBJ2-6): KAGVTQTPRYLIKTRGQQVTLSCSPISGHRSVSWYQQTPGQGLQFLFEYFSETQRNKGNFPGRFSGRQFSNSRSEMNVSTLELGDSALYLCASSLREPGANVLTFGAGSRLTVL.

This clonotype has a handful of counts. The chain employs TRBV29-1 and TRBJ2-3; 7 bases fit TRBD2. V gave up 3 bases and J gave up 6 bases; unmatched junction bases: 3. The CDR3 sequence is 12 residues long. Germline loops: CDR1 SQVTM, CDR2 ANQGSEA. The CDR3 nucleotides are TGCAGCGTTGAGGGGCGGGGGGATACGCAGTATTTT. This sequence encodes CSVEGRGDTQYF.

The chain has TRBV15 and TRBJ2-7; unclear D gene. Trimming cost V 0 bases and J 3 bases, with 6 bases left between them. The CDR3 spans 13 residues. The germline V gene has CDR1 LNHNV and CDR2 YYDKDF (reference sequence). The CDR3 bases are TGTGCCACCAGCAGAGATGCAGACTACGAGCAGTACTTC. Translation gives CATSRDADYEQYF. The full variable domain, in which reference TRBV15 and TRBJ2-7 provide the parts outside the CDR3, is DAMVIQNPRYQVTQFGKPVTLSCSQTLNHNVMYWYQQKSSQAPKLLFHYYDKDFNNEADTPDNFQSRRPNTSFCFLDIRSPGLGDTAMYLCATSRDADYEQYFGPGTRLTVT.

This clonotype was counted many times. This chain joins TRBV29-1 and TRBJ2-7; TRBD1 agrees at 7 bases. CDR3 length equals 13 residues. V was clipped by 3 bases and J by 3 bases; unmatched bases: 5. Per germline, CDR1 SQVTM and CDR2 ANQGSEA. The CDR3 DNA reads as TGCAGCGTTGATGCCGGGACAGACTACGAGCAGTACTTC. This gives the protein CSVDAGTDYEQYF.

This clonotype has at least ten counts. The V gene is TRBV30, the J gene TRBJ2-7, with D hard to call. The germline V gene has CDR1 GTSNPN and CDR2 SVGIG (reference sequence). V lost 5 bases to trimming and J lost 1 base, with 9 bases between them. The CDR3 covers 12 residues. CDR3 in amino acids: CAWEKGSYEQYF. CDR3 in DNA: TGTGCCTGGGAAAAAGGGTCCTACGAGCAGTACTTC.

This clonotype was observed at least ten times. J is TRBJ1-2 and V is TRBV28; D is uncertain. V lost 3 bases and J 3 bases, leaving 11 bases between the germline ends. From germline, CDR1 is MDHEN and CDR2 SYDVKM. This CDR3 spans 14 amino acids. CDR3 nucleotides: TGTGCCAGCAGTTTTGCCATGTCCGACTATGGCTACACCTTC. Translating gives CASSFAMSDYGYTF.

The gene calls are TRBV7-9 and TRBJ1-2, with D perhaps TRBD1 (5 bases). V dropped 4 bases and J dropped 4 bases, with 22 bases sitting between them. The germline CDR1 and CDR2 sequences are SEHNR and FQNEAQ (reference sequence). CDR3 size: 17 residues. Here the CDR3 DNA reads TGTGCCAGCAGCTCCGAGACTCCGGGACGGCATGTCTATGGCTACACCTTC. This translates into CASSSETPGRHVYGYTF.

This clonotype was counted only a few times. The chain has TRBV3-1 and TRBJ2-2, with TRBD2 matching over 9 bases. CDR3 length: 16 amino acids. V gave up 4 bases and J gave up 4 bases; unmatched junction bases: 7. Germline-derived CDR1 and CDR2 are LGHDT and YNNKEL (reference sequence). The CDR3 loop is CASSRLAGVSTGELFF. The CDR3 DNA reads TGTGCCAGCAGCCGATTAGCGGGAGTTTCCACCGGGGAGCTGTTTTTT.

This clonotype has at least ten counts. This sequence joins TRBV18 and TRBJ2-3; D is unclear. The CDR3 consists of 15 residues. In germline, CDR1 is KGHSH, CDR2 LQKENI. The ends were cut back, 0 bases at V and 1 base at J, with 8 bases in the middle. As DNA, the CDR3 is TGTGCCAGCTCACCACCCGGGCCGGGCACAGATACGCAGTATTTT. It codes for CASSPPGPGTDTQYF.

A few counts support this clonotype. The chain links TRBV19 to TRBJ1-1; perhaps TRBD1 as D (5 bases). There are 14 residues in the CDR3. Trimming shortened V by 3 bases and J by 1 base, and 9 bases separated the two germline ends. CDR1 and CDR2 from the germline V gene are LNHDA and SQIVND (reference sequence). The CDR3 here is CASSIDRRNTEAFF. In DNA form, the CDR3 reads TGTGCCAGTAGTATCGACAGACGGAACACTGAAGCTTTCTTT.